The 21 T cell receptor beta chains listed next were all sequenced from one sample in a study of Ad26.COV2.S vaccination and SARS-CoV-2 variants. Treatment in this sample: about 20 received Ad26.COV2.S at low or high dose, single or two shots; 5 received placebo; per-sample allocation not given. At day 63 after the first vaccine or placebo injection, samples were drawn. TCRdb's copy holds only in-frame clones and misses some; the assay was immunoSEQ multiplex PCR. Found here are about 450,000 clones, roughly 89% of them singletons; the top ten hold roughly 2.5%. This sample comprised peripheral blood, obtained in a trial of Ad26.COV2.S vaccine versus placebo. The receptors originated from a person between 18 and 59 years old who received the Ad26.COV2.S COVID-19 vaccine or a placebo.

The chain carries TRBV6-2 or TRBV6-3 and TRBJ1-1; 8 bases match TRBD1. This CDR3 is built from 13 residues. Germline V gene sequence: CDR1 MNHEY, CDR2 SVGEGT. Trimming cost V 6 bases and J 10 bases; bases outside gene matches: 10. The CDR3 reads CASRPEDRDIAFF. The CDR3 nucleotides are TGTGCCAGCAGGCCTGAGGACAGGGATATAGCTTTCTTT.

The chain carries TRBV3-1 (or the pseudogene TRBV3-2) and TRBJ1-2; perhaps TRBD1 as D (5 bases). This CDR3 is built from 16 residues. Germline V lookup: CDR1 LGHDT, CDR2 YNNKEL (reference sequence). Trimming stripped 4 bases from V and 0 bases from J, with 15 bases between. CDR3 DNA: TGTGCCAGCAGCCCGCAATTGGGGCAAACTAACTATGGCTACACCTTC. This gives the protein CASSPQLGQTNYGYTF.

This clone was found once. The rearrangement links TRBV6-2 or TRBV6-3 to TRBJ2-5; possible D gene TRBD2, 5 bases. The germline V and J ends were trimmed by 5 bases and 2 bases, with 24 bases remaining between them. CDR1 is MNHEY, CDR2 SVGEGT, per germline. The CDR3 is made up of 18 amino acids. The CDR3 protein is CASSHPPSEVWRQETQYF. The CDR3 DNA is TGTGCCAGCAGTCACCCACCCTCGGAGGTGTGGCGGCAAGAGACCCAGTACTTC.

CDR3: CASSLAIGGNYGYTF. The CDR3 DNA follows: TGTGCCAGCAGCTTAGCCATCGGAGGTAACTATGGCTACACCTTC. The chain joins TRBV7-2 to TRBJ1-2; D gene unclear. The CDR3 covers 15 residues. The V and J ends lost 0 bases and 1 base respectively, with 9 bases between them. Germline V CDR1 and CDR2: SGHTA, FQGNSA.

The chain employs TRBV7-9 and TRBJ2-3; 7 bases fit TRBD2. V shed 6 bases and J 2 bases; nucleotides not matched to a gene: 5. The CDR3 consists of 14 residues. Germline CDR1 is SEHNR and CDR2 is FQNEAQ (reference sequence). CDR3 region: CASRASGYTDTQYF. In DNA, the CDR3 is TGTGCCAGCAGGGCTAGCGGTTACACAGATACGCAGTATTTT. Supplemented by reference TRBV7-9 and TRBJ2-3, the full variable domain reads DTGVSQNPRHKITKRGQNVTFRCDPISEHNRLYWYRQTLGQGPEFLTYFQNEAQLEKSRLLSDRFSAERPKGSFSTLEIQRTEQGDSAMYLCASRASGYTDTQYFGPGTRLTVL.

The genes are TRBV18 and TRBJ2-1; a weak D match, TRBD2 (6 bases). Trimming stripped 5 bases from V and 5 bases from J, with 13 bases between. CDR1 and CDR2 from the germline V gene are KGHSH and LQKENI. The CDR3 loop spans 14 amino acids. The CDR3 spells CASSEGLSNNEQFF. DNA for the CDR3: TGTGCCAGCTCAGAGGGACTTTCAAACAATGAGCAGTTCTTC. Complete variable domain (other parts from reference TRBV18 and TRBJ2-1): NAGVMQNPRHLVRRRGQEARLRCSPMKGHSHVYWYRQLPEEGLKFMVYLQKENIIDESGMPKERFSAEFPKEGPSILRIQQVVRGDSAAYFCASSEGLSNNEQFFGPGTRLTVL.

J is TRBJ2-5 and V is TRBV5-1; 8 bases align to TRBD1. This CDR3 contains 16 residues. Trimming at V came to 0 bases and at J to 5 bases, leaving 9 bases not matched to a gene. Germline V gene sequence: CDR1 SGHRS, CDR2 YFSETQ. In DNA, the CDR3 is TGCGCCAGCAGCTTGGGGACAGGGCGGTATGGGGAGACCCAGTACTTC. This encodes CASSLGTGRYGETQYF.

The chain joins TRBV7-3 to TRBJ2-1; a weak D match, TRBD2 (7 bases). This CDR3 region has 13 residues. CDR1 is SGHTA, CDR2 FQGTGA, per germline. Trimming left V 5 bases short and J 8 bases short, with 13 bases between. For the CDR3, the DNA is TGTGCCAGCAGCCCCGTAGGGGGGGATGAGCAGTTCTTC. This gives the protein CASSPVGGDEQFF.

This sequence joins TRBV5-5 and TRBJ1-1; 8 bases line up with TRBD1. Germline values: CDR1 SGHKS, CDR2 YYEKEE (reference sequence). The V segment lost 1 base and the J segment 1 base; nucleotides outside the gene matches: 3. CDR3 length: 15 amino acids. The CDR3 DNA follows: TGTGCCAGCAGCTTGCGGGGACAGGAGAACACTGAAGCTTTCTTT. Amino acids: CASSLRGQENTEAFF.

The V call is TRBV14, the J call TRBJ2-7; 10 bases are shared with TRBD1. From germline, CDR1 is SGHDN and CDR2 FVKESK. This CDR3 contains 17 residues. V shed 0 bases and J 3 bases; nucleotides not matched to a gene: 8. In DNA, the CDR3 is TGTGCCAGCAGCCAAGAGGGGTGGGGACAGGGGAACTACGAGCAGTACTTC. Amino acids: CASSQEGWGQGNYEQYF.

The V call is TRBV29-1, the J call TRBJ1-2, with D possibly being TRBD1 (5 bases). This CDR3 is built from 12 residues. V was trimmed by 1 base and J by 6 bases, leaving 9 bases between them. Germline V lookup: CDR1 SQVTM, CDR2 ANQGSEA. CDR3 nucleotides: TGCAGCGTTGAAGGGGGGGGAAATGGCTACACCTTC. Its protein is CSVEGGGNGYTF. Full variable domain (rest looked up from reference TRBV29-1 and TRBJ1-2): SAVISQKPSRDICQRGTSLTIQCQVDSQVTMMFWYRQQPGQSLTLIATANQGSEATYESGFVIDKFPISRPNLTFSTLTVSNMSPEDSSIYLCSVEGGGNGYTFGSGTRLTVV.

V and J are TRBV11-1 and TRBJ1-3, with D uncertain. V lost 7 bases, J lost 2 bases, and 9 bases lay in between. This CDR3 contains 13 residues. Germline V gives CDR1 SGHAT, CDR2 FQDESV (reference sequence). The CDR3, as DNA: TGTGCCAGCACTTTGGTTACTGGAAACACCATATATTTT. As protein: CASTLVTGNTIYF.

V usage is TRBV18 and J usage is TRBJ1-5; D is unresolved. In germline, CDR1 is KGHSH, CDR2 LQKENI. Trimming pared 3 bases from V and 7 bases from J, leaving 10 bases between. The CDR3 consists of 13 residues. The CDR3 region is CASSPDDIQPQHF. CDR3 coding DNA: TGTGCCAGCTCACCGGATGATATCCAGCCCCAGCATTTT.

This chain joins TRBV27 and TRBJ2-1; TRBD1 agrees at 7 bases. Germline V gene data show CDR1 as MNHEY and CDR2 as SMNVEV (reference sequence). This CDR3 region has 15 residues. V shed 8 bases and J 0 bases; nucleotides not matched to a gene: 7. CDR3 sequence: CASAGRDSSYNEQFF. CDR3 nucleotide sequence: TGTGCCAGCGCCGGACGGGACAGCTCCTACAATGAGCAGTTCTTC.

The CDR3 DNA reads TGTGCCAGCAGCCATGGTCGGGAATCCGGGGCCCAGTACTTC. Its protein product is CASSHGRESGAQYF. The rearrangement joins TRBV3-1 (or the pseudogene TRBV3-2) to TRBJ2-5; D might be TRBD2 (5 bases). The V end was cut by 3 bases, the J end by 9 bases, with 17 bases between. Germline V gene sequence: CDR1 LGHDT, CDR2 YNNKEL (reference sequence). There are 14 residues in the CDR3.

The rearrangement links TRBV6-2 or TRBV6-3 to TRBJ2-2, with 12 bases fitting TRBD2. The CDR3 extends over 16 amino acids. Germline V CDR1 and CDR2: MNHEY, SVGEGT. Unmatched junction bases numbered 3, after V lost 6 bases and J lost 1 base. The CDR3 is CASSPLAGGNTGELFF. The CDR3 region has the DNA TGTGCCAGCAGCCCACTAGCGGGAGGGAACACCGGGGAGCTGTTTTTT.

CDR3 sequence: CASSPGAGTGWEKLFF. DNA of the CDR3: TGTGCCAGCAGCCCGGGGGCCGGGACAGGGTGGGAAAAACTGTTTTTT. The rearrangement joins TRBV7-8 to TRBJ1-4; TRBD1 matches at 9 bases. This CDR3 has 16 amino acids. CDR1 and CDR2 (germline): SGHVS, FQNEAQ. After removal of 5 bases from V and 8 bases from J, the junction contained 12 bases not matched to a gene.

J is TRBJ2-5 and V is TRBV5-4; weak D call: TRBD1 (6 bases). This CDR3 is 15 amino acids long. V was pared by 0 bases and J by 5 bases, with 14 bases between. Germline V gives CDR1 SGHNT, CDR2 YYREEE (reference sequence). In DNA form, the CDR3 reads TGTGCCAGCAGCTTGGGGGGGCCCGGGACGGAGACCCAGTACTTC. Protein sequence: CASSLGGPGTETQYF.

This clone has just one count. The V call is TRBV24-1, the J call TRBJ2-1, with D perhaps TRBD2 (6 bases). The CDR3 sequence is 16 residues long. CDR1 and CDR2 from the germline V gene are KGHDR and SFDVKD. V lost 0 bases to trimming and J lost 0 bases, with 8 bases between them. CDR3 amino acids: CATSDLLASSYNEQFF. Written as DNA, the CDR3 is TGTGCCACCAGTGATTTGCTAGCGAGCTCCTACAATGAGCAGTTCTTC.

The CDR3 protein is CASSLTGGYNEQFF. DNA of the CDR3: TGCGCCAGCAGCTTGACGGGAGGGTACAATGAGCAGTTCTTC. The genes are TRBV5-1 and TRBJ2-1, with TRBD2 matching over 8 bases. Germline V gene lookup returns CDR1 SGHRS and CDR2 YFSETQ. Trimming at V came to 1 base and at J to 4 bases, leaving 1 base not matched to a gene. The CDR3 runs 14 residues.

In DNA form, the CDR3 reads TGCGCCAGCAGCCGCGCCGGGACAGGGGGCACCGGGGAGCTGTTTTTT. Translating gives CASSRAGTGGTGELFF. The V call is TRBV5-1, the J call TRBJ2-2, with 11 positions matching TRBD1. Losses at the gene ends were 4 bases for V and 4 bases for J; bases not matched to a gene: 6. Germline CDR1 SGHRS, CDR2 YFSETQ. CDR3 length: 16 amino acids.